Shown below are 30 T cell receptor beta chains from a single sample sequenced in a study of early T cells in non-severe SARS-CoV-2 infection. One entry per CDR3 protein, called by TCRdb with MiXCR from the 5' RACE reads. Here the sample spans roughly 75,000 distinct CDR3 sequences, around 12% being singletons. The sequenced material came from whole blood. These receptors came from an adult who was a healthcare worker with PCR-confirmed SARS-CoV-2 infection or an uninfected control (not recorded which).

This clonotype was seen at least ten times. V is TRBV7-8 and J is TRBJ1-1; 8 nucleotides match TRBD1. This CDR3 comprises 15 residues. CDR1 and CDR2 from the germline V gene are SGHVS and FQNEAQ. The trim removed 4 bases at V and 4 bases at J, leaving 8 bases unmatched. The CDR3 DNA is TGTGCCAGCAGCTCCGGACAGGGTACGTCCACTGAAGCTTTCTTT. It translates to CASSSGQGTSTEAFF.

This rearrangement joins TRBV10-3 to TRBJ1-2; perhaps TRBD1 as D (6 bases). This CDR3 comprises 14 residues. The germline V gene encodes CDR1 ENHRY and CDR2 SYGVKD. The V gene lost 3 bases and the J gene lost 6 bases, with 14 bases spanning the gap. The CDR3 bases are TGTGCCATCAGTGACGCGGGGGCAGGGGATGGCTACACCTTC. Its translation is CAISDAGAGDGYTF.

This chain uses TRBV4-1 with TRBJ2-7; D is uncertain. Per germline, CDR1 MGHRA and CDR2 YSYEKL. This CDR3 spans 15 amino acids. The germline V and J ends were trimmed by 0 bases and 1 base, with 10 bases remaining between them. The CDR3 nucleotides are TGCGCCAGCAGCCAAGATCGAGTCAGATCCTACGAGCAGTACTTC. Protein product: CASSQDRVRSYEQYF.

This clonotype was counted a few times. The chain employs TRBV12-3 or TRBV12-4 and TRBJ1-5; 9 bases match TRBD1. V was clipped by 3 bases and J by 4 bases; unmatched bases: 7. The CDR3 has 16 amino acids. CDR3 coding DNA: TGTGCCAGCAGTTTTACAGGGGGCGTTGGGAATCAGCCCCAGCATTTT. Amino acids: CASSFTGGVGNQPQHF.

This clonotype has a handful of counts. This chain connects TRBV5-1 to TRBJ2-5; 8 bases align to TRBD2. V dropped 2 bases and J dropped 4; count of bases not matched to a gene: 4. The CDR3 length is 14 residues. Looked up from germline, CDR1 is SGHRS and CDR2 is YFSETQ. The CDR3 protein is CASSFIAGPETQYF. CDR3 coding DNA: TGCGCCAGCAGCTTCATAGCGGGACCAGAGACCCAGTACTTC.

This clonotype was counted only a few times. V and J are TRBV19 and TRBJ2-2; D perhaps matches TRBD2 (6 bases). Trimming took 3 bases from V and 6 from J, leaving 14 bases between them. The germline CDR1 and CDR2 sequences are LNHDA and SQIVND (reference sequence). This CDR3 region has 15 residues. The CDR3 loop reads CASSIPGRIAGELFF. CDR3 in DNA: TGTGCCAGTAGTATTCCCGGGAGAATCGCCGGGGAGCTGTTTTTT.

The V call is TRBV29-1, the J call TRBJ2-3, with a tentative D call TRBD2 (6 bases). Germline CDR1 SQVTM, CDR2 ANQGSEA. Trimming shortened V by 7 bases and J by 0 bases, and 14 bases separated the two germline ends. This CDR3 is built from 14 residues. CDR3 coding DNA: TGCAGCGGGGAGGCCGGGACTAGCACAGATACGCAGTATTTT. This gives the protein CSGEAGTSTDTQYF.

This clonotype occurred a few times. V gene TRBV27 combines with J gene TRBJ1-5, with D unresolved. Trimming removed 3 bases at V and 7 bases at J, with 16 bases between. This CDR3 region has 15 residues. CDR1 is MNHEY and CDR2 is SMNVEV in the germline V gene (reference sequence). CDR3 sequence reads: CASSLTDGRIQPQHF. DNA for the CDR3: TGTGCCAGCAGTTTGACGGACGGGAGAATACAGCCCCAGCATTTT.

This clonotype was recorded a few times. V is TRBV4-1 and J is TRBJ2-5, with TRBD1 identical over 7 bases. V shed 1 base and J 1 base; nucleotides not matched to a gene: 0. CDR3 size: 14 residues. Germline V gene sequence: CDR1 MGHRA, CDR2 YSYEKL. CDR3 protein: CASSQGDSQETQYF. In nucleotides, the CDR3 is TGCGCCAGCAGCCAAGGGGACAGCCAAGAGACCCAGTACTTC.

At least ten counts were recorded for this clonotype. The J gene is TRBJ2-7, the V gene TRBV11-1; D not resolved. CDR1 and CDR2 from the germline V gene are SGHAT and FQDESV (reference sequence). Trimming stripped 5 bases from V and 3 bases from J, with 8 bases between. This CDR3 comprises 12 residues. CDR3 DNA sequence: TGTGCCAGCAGCCCTAGAAGCTACGAGCAGTACTTC. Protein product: CASSPRSYEQYF.

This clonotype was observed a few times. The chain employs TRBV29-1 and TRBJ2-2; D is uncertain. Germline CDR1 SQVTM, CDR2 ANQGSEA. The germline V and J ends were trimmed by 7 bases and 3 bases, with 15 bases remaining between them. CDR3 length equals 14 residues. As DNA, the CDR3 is TGCAGCGGCCAGAGCAATTTGGACACCGGGGAGCTGTTTTTT. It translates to CSGQSNLDTGELFF.

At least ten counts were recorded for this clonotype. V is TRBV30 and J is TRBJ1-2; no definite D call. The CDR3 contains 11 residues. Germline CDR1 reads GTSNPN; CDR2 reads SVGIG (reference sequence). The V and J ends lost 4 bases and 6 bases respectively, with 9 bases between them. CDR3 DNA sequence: TGTGCCTGGAAAGGGTATGATGGCTACACCTTC. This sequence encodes CAWKGYDGYTF.

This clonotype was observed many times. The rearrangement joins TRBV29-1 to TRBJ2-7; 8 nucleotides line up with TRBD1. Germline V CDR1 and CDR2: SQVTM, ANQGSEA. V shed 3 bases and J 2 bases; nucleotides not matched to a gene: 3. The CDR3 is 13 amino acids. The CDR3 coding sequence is TGCAGCGTTGAGAGGGACAGGACCTACGAGCAGTACTTC. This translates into CSVERDRTYEQYF.

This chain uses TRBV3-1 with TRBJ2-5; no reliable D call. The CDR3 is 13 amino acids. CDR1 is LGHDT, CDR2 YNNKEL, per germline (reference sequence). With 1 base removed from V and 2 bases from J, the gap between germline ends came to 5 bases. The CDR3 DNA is TGTGCCAGCAGCCAAGTGACACAAGAGACCCAGTACTTC. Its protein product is CASSQVTQETQYF.

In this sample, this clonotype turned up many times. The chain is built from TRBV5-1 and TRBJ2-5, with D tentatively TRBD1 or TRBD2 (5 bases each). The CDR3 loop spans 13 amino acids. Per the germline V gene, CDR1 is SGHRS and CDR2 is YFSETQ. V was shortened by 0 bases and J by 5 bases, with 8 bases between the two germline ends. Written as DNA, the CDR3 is TGCGCCAGCAGCTTGGGAGGGGACGAGACCCAGTACTTC. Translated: CASSLGGDETQYF.

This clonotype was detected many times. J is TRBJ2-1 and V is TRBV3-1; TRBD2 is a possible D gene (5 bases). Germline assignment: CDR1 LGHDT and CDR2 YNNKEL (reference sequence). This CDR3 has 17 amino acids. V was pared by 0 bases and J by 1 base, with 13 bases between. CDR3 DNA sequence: TGTGCCAGCAGCCAAGAGGGGAGCGGTCGTTCCTACAATGAGCAGTTCTTC. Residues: CASSQEGSGRSYNEQFF.

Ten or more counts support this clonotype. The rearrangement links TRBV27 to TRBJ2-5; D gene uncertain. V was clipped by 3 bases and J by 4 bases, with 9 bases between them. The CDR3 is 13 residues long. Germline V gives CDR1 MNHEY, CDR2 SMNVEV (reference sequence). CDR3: CASSLSSRETQYF. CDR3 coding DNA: TGTGCCAGCAGTTTGAGTAGCCGAGAGACCCAGTACTTC.

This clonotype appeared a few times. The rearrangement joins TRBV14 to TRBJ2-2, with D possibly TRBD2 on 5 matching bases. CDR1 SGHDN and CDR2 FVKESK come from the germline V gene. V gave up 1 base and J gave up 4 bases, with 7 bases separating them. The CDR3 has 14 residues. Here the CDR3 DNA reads TGTGCCAGCAGCCAAGGAGGGTTCACCGGGGAGCTGTTTTTT. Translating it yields CASSQGGFTGELFF.

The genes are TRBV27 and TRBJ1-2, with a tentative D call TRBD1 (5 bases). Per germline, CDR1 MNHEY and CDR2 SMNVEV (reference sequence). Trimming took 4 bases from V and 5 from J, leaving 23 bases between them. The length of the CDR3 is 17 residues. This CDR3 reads CASSSTTPGRGGYGYTF. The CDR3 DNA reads TGTGCCAGCAGTTCCACCACCCCCGGACGTGGGGGGTATGGCTACACCTTC.

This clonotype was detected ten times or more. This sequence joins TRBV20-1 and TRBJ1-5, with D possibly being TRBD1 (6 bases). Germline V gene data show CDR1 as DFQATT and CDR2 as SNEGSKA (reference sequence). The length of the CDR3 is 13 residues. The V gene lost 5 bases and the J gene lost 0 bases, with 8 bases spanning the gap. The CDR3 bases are TGCAGTGCTTACAGGGATAGCAATCAGCCCCAGCATTTT. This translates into CSAYRDSNQPQHF.

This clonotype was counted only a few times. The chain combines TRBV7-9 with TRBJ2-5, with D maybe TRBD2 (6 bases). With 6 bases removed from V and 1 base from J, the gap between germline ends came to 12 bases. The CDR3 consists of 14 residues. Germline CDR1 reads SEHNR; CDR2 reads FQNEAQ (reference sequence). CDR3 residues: CASSSAGAQETQYF. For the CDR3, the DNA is TGTGCCAGCAGTTCAGCGGGCGCCCAAGAGACCCAGTACTTC.

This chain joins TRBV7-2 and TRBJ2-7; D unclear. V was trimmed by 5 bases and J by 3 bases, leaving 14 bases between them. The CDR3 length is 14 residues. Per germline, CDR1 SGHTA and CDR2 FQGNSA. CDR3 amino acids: CASSPPPSFYEQYF. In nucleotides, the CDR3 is TGTGCCAGCAGCCCCCCCCCCTCATTCTACGAGCAGTACTTC.

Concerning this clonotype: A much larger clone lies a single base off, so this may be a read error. For the CDR3, the DNA is TGTGCCAATGGCGATCGGTTCTCCTACGAGCAGTACTTC. Its protein product is CANGDRFSYEQYF. The rearrangement links TRBV6-5 to TRBJ2-7; D is undetermined. Germline V gene data show CDR1 as MNHEY and CDR2 as SVGAGI. The V end lost 10 bases, the J end lost 0 bases, and 13 bases lay between the germline ends. The CDR3 runs 13 residues.

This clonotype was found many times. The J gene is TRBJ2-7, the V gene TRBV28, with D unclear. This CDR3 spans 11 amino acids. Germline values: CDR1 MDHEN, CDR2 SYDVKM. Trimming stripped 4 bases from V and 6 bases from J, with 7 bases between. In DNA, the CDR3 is TGTGCCAGCAGTTCTAGGCGCGAGCAGTACTTC. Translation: CASSSRREQYF.

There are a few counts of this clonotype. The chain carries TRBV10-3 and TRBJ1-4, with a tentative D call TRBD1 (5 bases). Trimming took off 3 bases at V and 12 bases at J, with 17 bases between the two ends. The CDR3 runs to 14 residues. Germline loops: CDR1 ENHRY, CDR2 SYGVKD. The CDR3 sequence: CAISDRGVPEELFF. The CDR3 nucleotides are TGTGCCATCAGTGATAGAGGGGTCCCCGAGGAACTGTTTTTT.

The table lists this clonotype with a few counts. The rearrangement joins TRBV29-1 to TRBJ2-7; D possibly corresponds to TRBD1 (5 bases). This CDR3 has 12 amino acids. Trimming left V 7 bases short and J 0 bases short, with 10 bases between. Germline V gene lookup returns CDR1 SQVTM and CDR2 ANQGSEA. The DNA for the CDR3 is TGCAGCGCCCGACAGAGCTCCTACGAGCAGTACTTC. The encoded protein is CSARQSSYEQYF.

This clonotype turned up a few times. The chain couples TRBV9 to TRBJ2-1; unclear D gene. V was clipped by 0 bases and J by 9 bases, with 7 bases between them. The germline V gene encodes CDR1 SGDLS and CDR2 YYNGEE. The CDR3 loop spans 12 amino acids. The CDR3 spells CASSVVSAEQFF. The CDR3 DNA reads TGTGCCAGCAGCGTAGTCTCCGCTGAGCAGTTCTTC. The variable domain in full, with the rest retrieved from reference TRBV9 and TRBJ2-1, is DSGVTQTPKHLITATGQRVTLRCSPRSGDLSVYWYQQSLDQGLQFLIQYYNGEERAKGNILERFSAQQFPDLHSELNLSSLELGDSALYFCASSVVSAEQFFGPGTRLTVL.

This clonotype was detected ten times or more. DNA of the CDR3: TGCAGTGCCAGTACCAGGGCAAGCTCTGGGGCCAACGTCCTGACTTTC. Translation: CSASTRASSGANVLTF. V and J are TRBV20-1 and TRBJ2-6; D is perhaps TRBD1 (5 bases). Trimming took off 6 bases at V and 0 bases at J, with 15 bases between the two ends. The CDR3 has 16 amino acids. The V gene's germline CDR1 is DFQATT and CDR2 SNEGSKA (reference sequence).

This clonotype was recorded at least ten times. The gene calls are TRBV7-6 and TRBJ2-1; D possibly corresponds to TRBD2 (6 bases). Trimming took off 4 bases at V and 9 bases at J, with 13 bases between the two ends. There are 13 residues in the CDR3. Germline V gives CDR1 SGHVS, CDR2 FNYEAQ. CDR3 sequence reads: CASSYRRGREQFF. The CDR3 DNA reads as TGTGCCAGCAGCTACCGGAGGGGTCGTGAGCAGTTCTTC.

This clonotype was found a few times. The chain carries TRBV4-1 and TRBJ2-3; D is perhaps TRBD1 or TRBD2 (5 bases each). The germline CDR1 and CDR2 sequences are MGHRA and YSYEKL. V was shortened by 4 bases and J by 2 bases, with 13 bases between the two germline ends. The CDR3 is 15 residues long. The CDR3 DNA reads TGCGCCAGCAGCCGGAGGCAGGGACCCACAGATACGCAGTATTTT. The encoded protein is CASSRRQGPTDTQYF.